This T cell receptor (beta chain) comes out of a study of shared clonotypes between healthy human individuals. Authors' analysis steps: Owing to the provision of junction-only sequences devoid of quality scores by immunoSEQ, filtering differed. Here immunoSEQ multiplex PCR was the method, and the copy in TCRdb shows in-frame clones only, minus some. V, J and clone size derive from that table, while D and trimming were established from the DNA sequence. The sample holds 2 million or so clones, about 95% seen once. Naivety among CD8 cells was defined by CD45RO negativity and positive CCR7 selection, thereby excluding terminally differentiated effector memory CD45RA+ cells. The material sequenced was naive CD8+ T cells sorted from blood. The TCR originated in a man between 18 and 29 years old in good health.

CDR3 coding DNA: TGTGCCAGCAGCAGGACTAGCCCCAATGAGCAGTTCTTC. Translated: CASSRTSPNEQFF. V and J are TRBV9 and TRBJ2-1; 8 positions agree with TRBD2. The CDR3 loop spans 13 amino acids. Germline-derived CDR1 and CDR2 are SGDLS and YYNGEE. The V gene end was trimmed by 4 bases and the J gene end by 6 bases; junction bases not matched to a gene: 3.